This T cell receptor beta chain was identified in a study of T-cell reconstitution after alpha-beta-depleted transplantation in children (dated by TCRdb to 2016 to 2018). Regarding the study in general: T-cell immune reconstitution after TCRalphabeta/CD19-depleted allogeneic hematopoietic cell transplantation in children was quantitatively tracked in the study by means of TCR repertoire profiling.

General conclusions and limits of the study: The high TCRbeta diversity at day 60 in some patients was ascribed to recipient T cells and intrathymic progenitors that had survived conditioning. Over the following months the frequencies of hyperexpanded clones went down, and after one year T-cell counts and TCRbeta diversity were mostly credited to newly produced T cells. The apparently early recovery of alphabetaT-cell counts about two months after transplant reportedly depended on only several hundred rapidly expanded clones that came from non-depleted graft cells.

Read against the paper, the sample's treatment or condition label means: allogeneic hematopoietic cell transplantation with graft depleted of TCRalphabeta T cells and CD19 B cells. The children who served as transplant recipients had been given grafts of TCRalphabeta/CD19-depleted allogeneic hematopoietic cells. As concerns this clonotype: It lacks a known antigen. Per-base quality was not reported, and no clone a single base away is much larger than it.

The library was generated by PCR. Sequencing was carried out with an Illumina HiSeq 2500. To normalize quantification of the TCRbeta repertoire, the TCR libraries were built with molecular barcoding that relied on unique molecular identifiers. TCRdb trimmed public reads at Q25 via fastp, called clones via MiXCR and kept in-frame beta chains. A single entry per CDR3 protein holds the most common genes and DNA from its merged rows. This sample holds about 160,000 distinct CDR3 sequences; over 8.5% were observed only once. 13% of the sample belongs to the ten largest clones. The source material was PBMCs, sampled before TCRalphabeta/CD19-depleted stem cell transplant. This TCR came from a boy aged 2 to 10 with acute myeloid leukemia, due to receive a stem cell transplant.

The DNA sequence reads TGTGCCAGCAGTCAACCCGACGAGCCCCCCTACGAGCAGTACTTC. It specifies CASSQPDEPPYEQYF. The sequence joins TRBV6-2 or TRBV6-3 to TRBJ2-7; no D gene is confidently identified. The CDR3 covers 15 residues, taking in both the cysteine and the phenylalanine. Just CDR3 DNA is preserved here, 45 bases in frame from base 1. The germline V gene encodes CDR1 MNHEY and CDR2 SVGEGT. V lost 5 bases and J lost 2 bases; the stretch between them is 16 bases long.